The 20 T cell receptor beta chains below come from one sample, sequenced in a study of cytomegalovirus exposure and HLA in healthy donors. The primer mix had 60 Vbeta and 13 Jbeta primers. Measured with immunoSEQ multiplex PCR; TCRdb has only the in-frame clones, and not every one. Counted here are 150,000 to 200,000 clones, around 78% occurring once; the ten biggest clones make up around 2%. Sequencing was performed on PBMCs. These receptors originate from a woman under 40 in good health and CMV-seropositive.

V is TRBV15 and J is TRBJ2-6; D is possibly TRBD2 (5 bases). Trimming cost V 6 bases and J 0 bases, with 15 bases left between them. CDR3 size: 17 residues. The germline gives CDR1 LNHNV, CDR2 YYDKDF (reference sequence). CDR3 bases: TGTGCCACCAGTCCCGGACTGCTTCTCTCTGGGGCCAACGTCCTGACTTTC. The encoded protein is CATSPGLLLSGANVLTF.

This chain links TRBV15 with TRBJ1-5, with 8 positions matching TRBD1. With 1 base clipped from V and 1 base from J, the junction kept 15 bases outside the gene matches. Germline values: CDR1 LNHNV, CDR2 YYDKDF (reference sequence). This CDR3 spans 20 amino acids. The DNA for the CDR3 is TGTGCCACCAGCAGAGGGCCGCAGGGGGCGAAAGCTAGAAGCAATCAGCCCCAGCATTTT. It encodes CATSRGPQGAKARSNQPQHF. Full variable domain (missing parts from reference TRBV15 and TRBJ1-5): DAMVIQNPRYQVTQFGKPVTLSCSQTLNHNVMYWYQQKSSQAPKLLFHYYDKDFNNEADTPDNFQSRRPNTSFCFLDIRSPGLGDTAMYLCATSRGPQGAKARSNQPQHFGDGTRLSIL.

The CDR3 here is CASRDRDRGRVDEQYF. CDR3 DNA: TGCGCCAGCAGAGACCGGGACAGGGGGCGGGTCGACGAGCAGTACTTC. The V gene is TRBV10-1, the J gene TRBJ2-7, with 12 bases fitting TRBD1. The CDR3 loop spans 16 amino acids. Germline V CDR1 and CDR2: WNHNN, SYGVQD (reference sequence). With 6 bases clipped from V and 5 bases from J, the junction kept 11 bases outside the gene matches.

The chain carries TRBV9 and TRBJ1-3, with D possibly matching TRBD1 (6 bases). CDR1 SGDLS and CDR2 YYNGEE come from the germline V gene. V was clipped by 0 bases and J by 7 bases, with 14 bases between them. The CDR3 consists of 15 residues. The DNA of the CDR3 is TGTGCCAGCAGCGTAGTAGGGGGAGGGGATAACACCATATATTTT. Its protein is CASSVVGGGDNTIYF. Full variable domain (rest looked up from reference TRBV9 and TRBJ1-3): DSGVTQTPKHLITATGQRVTLRCSPRSGDLSVYWYQQSLDQGLQFLIQYYNGEERAKGNILERFSAQQFPDLHSELNLSSLELGDSALYFCASSVVGGGDNTIYFGEGSWLTVV.

V is TRBV7-2 and J is TRBJ2-3; D perhaps matches TRBD1 (6 bases). This CDR3 contains 14 residues. The V gene's germline CDR1 is SGHTA and CDR2 FQGNSA. V dropped 5 bases and J dropped 6 bases, with 15 bases sitting between them. The CDR3 DNA is TGTGCCAGCAGCGCCGACAGGACAGTTGATACGCAGTATTTT. Its translation: CASSADRTVDTQYF.

The chain uses TRBV7-7 and TRBJ1-4, with 7 bases fitting TRBD1. Trimming at V came to 5 bases and at J to 4 bases, leaving 7 bases not matched to a gene. Germline CDR1 reads SSHAT; CDR2 reads FNYEAQ (reference sequence). The CDR3 spans 15 residues. This CDR3 reads CASSLRTGINEKLFF. CDR3 DNA sequence: TGTGCCAGCAGCCTCCGGACAGGCATTAATGAAAAACTGTTTTTT. Drawing the rest from reference TRBV7-7 and TRBJ1-4, the complete variable domain is GAGVSQSPRYKVTKRGQDVTLRCDPISSHATLYWYQQALGQGPEFLTYFNYEAQPDKSGLPSDRFSAERPEGSISTLTIQRTEQRDSAMYRCASSLRTGINEKLFFGSGTQLSVL.

The chain couples TRBV30 to TRBJ1-6, with no clear D. With 1 base removed from V and 9 bases from J, the gap between germline ends came to 19 bases. Per germline, CDR1 GTSNPN and CDR2 SVGIG (reference sequence). The CDR3 extends over 16 amino acids. CDR3 DNA: TGTGCCTGGAGTGCCGGAGGACCCCTGGTTGGTTCACCCCTCCACTTT. It specifies CAWSAGGPLVGSPLHF.

A remark on this clone: A junction end diverges from the germline sequence, so it may reflect a read error. In nucleotides, the CDR3 is TGTGCCGGCAGCCTAGCGGGAGGGACGGACACCGGGGAGCTGTTTTTT. This codes for CAGSLAGGTDTGELFF. The genes are TRBV2 and TRBJ2-2, with 12 bases aligning to TRBD2. The CDR3 sequence is 16 residues long. CDR1 and CDR2 from the germline V gene are SNHLY and FYNNEI.

This chain connects TRBV7-2 to TRBJ2-7, with 9 bases aligning to TRBD1. Germline V gene lookup returns CDR1 SGHTA and CDR2 FQGNSA. The CDR3 covers 14 residues. With V trimmed by 5 bases and J by 1 base, 3 bases remained unmatched. The CDR3 region has the DNA TGTGCCAGCAGCATTGGACAGGGGTCCTACGAGCAGTACTTC. It specifies CASSIGQGSYEQYF.

CDR3 DNA sequence: TGTGCCAGCAGCTTAGTCTCGGACAAGAACACTGAAGCTTTCTTT. Amino acids: CASSLVSDKNTEAFF. The chain couples TRBV7-6 to TRBJ1-1, with D maybe TRBD1 (5 bases). The length of the CDR3 is 15 residues. The V gene lost 1 base and the J gene lost 1 base, with 10 bases spanning the gap. In germline, CDR1 is SGHVS, CDR2 FNYEAQ.

The chain recombines TRBV5-5 with TRBJ2-7; 10 positions match TRBD1. CDR3 length equals 17 residues. The V segment lost 1 base and the J segment 0 bases; nucleotides outside the gene matches: 7. Per germline, CDR1 SGHKS and CDR2 YYEKEE (reference sequence). CDR3 sequence reads: CASSLLFGTGDSYEQYF. The DNA of the CDR3 is TGTGCCAGCAGCTTGCTATTTGGGACAGGGGACTCCTACGAGCAGTACTTC.

Here the CDR3 DNA reads TGCGCCAGCAGCTTGGTCACAGCCAATGAGCAGTTCTTC. This gives the protein CASSLVTANEQFF. The chain carries TRBV5-1 and TRBJ2-1; D is uncertain. Trimming cost V 0 bases and J 6 bases, with 7 bases left between them. Germline V lookup: CDR1 SGHRS, CDR2 YFSETQ. This CDR3 is built from 13 residues.

This chain joins TRBV10-1 and TRBJ2-5; TRBD2 matches 8 bases. The germline CDR1 and CDR2 sequences are WNHNN and SYGVQD (reference sequence). CDR3 length: 14 residues. V shed 6 bases and J 5 bases; nucleotides not matched to a gene: 8. The CDR3 region is CASSGTSSRETQYF. CDR3 bases: TGCGCCAGCAGCGGGACTAGTTCTCGGGAGACCCAGTACTTC.

The chain combines TRBV10-3 with TRBJ2-3; D is perhaps TRBD2 (6 bases). Germline assignment: CDR1 ENHRY and CDR2 SYGVKD. V was cut by 4 bases and J by 2 bases, with 16 bases left in between. The CDR3 runs to 16 residues. The CDR3 nucleotides are TGTGCCATCAGTGGGGGACTCACCCCCAACACAGATACGCAGTATTTT. Protein product: CAISGGLTPNTDTQYF.

The CDR3 protein is CASTLQQATDTQYF. In nucleotides, the CDR3 is TGTGCCAGCACCCTCCAACAAGCGACAGATACGCAGTATTTT. The chain is built from TRBV5-5 and TRBJ2-3; no reliable D call. The ends were cut back, 6 bases at V and 3 bases at J, with 14 bases in the middle. Germline assignment: CDR1 SGHKS and CDR2 YYEKEE (reference sequence). There are 14 residues in the CDR3.

V and J are TRBV27 and TRBJ2-3; D not resolved. The CDR3 is 14 residues long. Germline values: CDR1 MNHEY, CDR2 SMNVEV (reference sequence). The ends were cut back, 5 bases at V and 7 bases at J, with 16 bases in the middle. DNA of the CDR3: TGTGCCAGCAGTCTTGGGTGGCAGGCGAATACGCAGTATTTT. Translation gives CASSLGWQANTQYF.

The rearrangement uses TRBV9 and TRBJ1-2; tentative D call: TRBD1 (6 bases). V was cut by 4 bases and J by 8 bases, with 21 bases left in between. Germline V lookup: CDR1 SGDLS, CDR2 YYNGEE. This CDR3 has 15 residues. CDR3 protein: CASSPRGGAGWGYTF. CDR3 DNA sequence: TGTGCCAGCAGCCCCCGAGGGGGGGCAGGGTGGGGCTACACCTTC.

The rearrangement joins TRBV5-1 to TRBJ1-6; 7 nucleotides agree with TRBD1. The CDR3 consists of 16 residues. After removal of 4 bases from V and 7 bases from J, the junction contained 11 bases not matched to a gene. The V gene's germline CDR1 is SGHRS and CDR2 YFSETQ. CDR3 protein: CASSRRDRNSNSPLHF. The CDR3 region has the DNA TGCGCCAGCAGCCGACGGGACAGAAATTCAAATTCACCCCTCCACTTT.

The rearrangement links TRBV2 to TRBJ2-3; D is perhaps TRBD2 (5 bases). V lost 2 bases and J 0 bases, leaving 9 bases between the germline ends. The CDR3 sequence is 15 residues long. Per the germline V gene, CDR1 is SNHLY and CDR2 is FYNNEI. CDR3 nucleotides: TGTGCCAGCAGTGAACAGACTACTAGCACAGATACGCAGTATTTT. Translation: CASSEQTTSTDTQYF.

The J gene is TRBJ1-1, the V gene TRBV9, with D possibly TRBD1 on 5 matching bases. V was trimmed by 0 bases and J by 6 bases, leaving 18 bases between them. The length of the CDR3 is 16 residues. Looked up from germline, CDR1 is SGDLS and CDR2 is YYNGEE. The CDR3 is CASSVGLNRGSSEAFF. CDR3 nucleotides: TGTGCCAGCAGCGTAGGGTTAAATCGGGGGTCCTCTGAAGCTTTCTTT.